The 20 T cell receptor beta chains presented below share a single source sample, sequenced in a study of Ad26.COV2.S vaccination and SARS-CoV-2 variants. Profiled with immunoSEQ multiplex PCR; TCRdb holds only in-frame clones, not every one. The data hold 410,000 or so clones, with around 92% observed a single time. The treatment here: some 20 received Ad26.COV2.S at low or high dose, single or two shots; about 5 received placebo; per-sample allocation not given. Day 63 following the first vaccine or placebo injection was when the samples were taken. Here the sequenced sample was peripheral blood, taken in a trial of Ad26.COV2.S vaccine versus placebo. Receptor source: a person aged 18-60 years who received the Ad26.COV2.S COVID-19 vaccine or a placebo.

The chain joins TRBV30 to TRBJ1-3; unclear D gene. Germline assignment: CDR1 GTSNPN and CDR2 SVGIG (reference sequence). The CDR3 has 12 residues. Trimming shortened V by 2 bases and J by 8 bases, and 10 bases separated the two germline ends. CDR3: CAWSYGRDTIYF. The CDR3 region has the DNA TGTGCCTGGAGTTATGGTAGGGACACCATATATTTT.

The CDR3 region is CASSIHGFTDTQYF. The CDR3, as DNA: TGTGCCAGTAGTATACATGGCTTCACAGATACGCAGTATTTT. The V call is TRBV19, the J call TRBJ2-3, with D unclear. V lost 2 bases, J lost 2 bases, and 8 bases lay in between. The germline V gene has CDR1 LNHDA and CDR2 SQIVND (reference sequence). CDR3 length: 14 amino acids.

This clone was observed once. This chain's CDR3 is CASSLRPPHRVYSPLHF. The CDR3, as DNA: TGTGCCAGCAGTTTACGGCCCCCACACAGGGTTTATTCACCCCTCCACTTT. The rearrangement uses TRBV27 and TRBJ1-6; tentatively, D is TRBD1 (6 bases). Trimming removed 2 bases at V and 8 bases at J, with 19 bases between. Looked up from germline, CDR1 is MNHEY and CDR2 is SMNVEV (reference sequence). This CDR3 has 17 residues.

This sequence joins TRBV7-2 and TRBJ1-1, with TRBD1 matching 8 bases. Germline CDR1 is SGHTA and CDR2 is FQGNSA. This CDR3 has 13 amino acids. J lost 7 bases, V lost 3 bases, and 4 bases had no gene match. The CDR3 coding sequence is TGTGCCAGCAGCTTCGACAGGGGACGTGAAGCTTTCTTT. Protein: CASSFDRGREAFF.

The CDR3 protein is CASSQRLGFETQYF. The CDR3 DNA reads as TGCGCCAGCAGCCAGCGTCTAGGGTTTGAGACCCAGTACTTC. The V call is TRBV5-1, the J call TRBJ2-5; D gene ambiguous. The CDR3 spans 14 residues. CDR1 is SGHRS, CDR2 YFSETQ, per germline. V lost 4 bases and J lost 5, with 15 bases in between.

The chain joins TRBV2 to TRBJ2-3; D is perhaps TRBD2 (6 bases). The CDR3 runs 14 residues. Germline V gene lookup returns CDR1 SNHLY and CDR2 FYNNEI. Deletions cut 3 bases from V and 2 bases from J, with 9 bases between. CDR3 region: CASSERRATDTQYF. The CDR3, as DNA: TGTGCCAGCAGTGAGAGGAGGGCCACAGATACGCAGTATTTT.

This chain connects TRBV19 to TRBJ1-1, with D uncertain. Germline CDR1 and CDR2: LNHDA and SQIVND (reference sequence). CDR3 length: 13 amino acids. V lost 6 bases and J lost 1, with 9 bases in between. CDR3 protein: CASRDRPNTEAFF. The CDR3 bases are TGTGCCAGTAGGGACCGCCCGAACACTGAAGCTTTCTTT.

This clone was seen a single time. J is TRBJ1-5 and V is TRBV2; TRBD1 matches 11 bases. The CDR3 is made up of 14 amino acids. The V gene's germline CDR1 is SNHLY and CDR2 FYNNEI. Trimming took 4 bases from V and 6 from J; bases not matched to a gene: 2. The CDR3 nucleotides are TGTGCCAGCAGTGGGACAGGGGGCCTTCAGCCCCAGCATTTT. This translates into CASSGTGGLQPQHF.

Only a few counts were recorded for this clone. The chain recombines TRBV6-2 or TRBV6-3 with TRBJ2-2, with D tentatively TRBD1 or TRBD2 (7 bases each). The CDR3 loop spans 15 amino acids. The V gene's germline CDR1 is MNHEY and CDR2 SVGEGT. V lost 5 bases to trimming and J lost 3 bases, with 13 bases between them. CDR3 in amino acids: CASSPQGRDTGELFF. CDR3 DNA: TGTGCCAGCAGTCCACAGGGGAGGGACACCGGGGAGCTGTTTTTT.

The chain couples TRBV19 to TRBJ2-3, with D perhaps matching TRBD1 or TRBD2 (5 bases each). The V and J ends lost 6 bases and 2 bases respectively, with 15 bases between them. Germline CDR1 LNHDA, CDR2 SQIVND (reference sequence). CDR3 length equals 15 residues. The CDR3 here is CASRRDGPFTDTQYF. CDR3 coding DNA: TGTGCCAGTAGAAGGGACGGCCCCTTCACAGATACGCAGTATTTT. Combining the CDR3 with reference TRBV19 and TRBJ2-3 gives the whole variable domain DGGITQSPKYLFRKEGQNVTLSCEQNLNHDAMYWYRQDPGQGLRLIYYSQIVNDFQKGDIAEGYSVSREKKESFPLTVTSAQKNPTAFYLCASRRDGPFTDTQYFGPGTRLTVL.

The J gene is TRBJ2-7, the V gene TRBV7-2; D is possibly TRBD2 (5 bases). Germline CDR1 SGHTA, CDR2 FQGNSA. This CDR3 has 13 amino acids. Trimming left V 5 bases short and J 2 bases short, with 10 bases between. CDR3 DNA sequence: TGTGCCAGCAGCGCTGGACTCCCCTACGAGCAGTACTTC. It specifies CASSAGLPYEQYF.

The genes are TRBV6-6 and TRBJ2-5; 11 nucleotides match TRBD2. This CDR3 has 16 amino acids. Germline V gene sequence: CDR1 MNHNY, CDR2 SVGAGI (reference sequence). V shed 5 bases, J shed 4 bases, and the junction held 9 bases outside the gene matches. CDR3 DNA: TGTGCCAGCAGTAGAACTAGCGGGGGCCACAGAGAGACCCAGTACTTC. This encodes CASSRTSGGHRETQYF.

The genes are TRBV2 and TRBJ2-7; D is possibly TRBD1 (5 bases). From germline, CDR1 is SNHLY and CDR2 FYNNEI. The CDR3 is made up of 12 amino acids. Deletions cut 7 bases from V and 4 bases from J, with 11 bases between. Here the CDR3 DNA reads TGTGCCAGCACAAGGGGCAGGTACGAGCAGTACTTC. It translates to CASTRGRYEQYF.

This sequence joins TRBV5-3 and TRBJ1-4; no reliable D call. TRBV5-3 is flagged as an ORF with uncertain function. The CDR3 is made up of 17 amino acids. With 5 bases removed from V and 0 bases from J, the gap between germline ends came to 17 bases. In DNA, the CDR3 is TGTGCCAGAAGTCCAAACTGGTTCCTAGCAACTAATGAAAAACTGTTTTTT. Protein: CARSPNWFLATNEKLFF.

The V call is TRBV7-2, the J call TRBJ1-3; D gene unclear. V lost 1 base and J 0 bases, leaving 10 bases between the germline ends. Germline lookup yields CDR1 SGHTA and CDR2 FQGNSA. This CDR3 comprises 16 residues. CDR3 region: CASSLGGFVSGNTIYF. The CDR3 DNA follows: TGTGCCAGCAGCTTAGGAGGCTTCGTCTCTGGAAACACCATATATTTT.

This chain uses TRBV12-3 or TRBV12-4 with TRBJ1-2, with D unclear. The V gene lost 2 bases and the J gene lost 4 bases, with 5 bases spanning the gap. This CDR3 is 12 amino acids long. Here the CDR3 reads CASSLKVYGYTF. The CDR3 bases are TGTGCCAGCAGTTTAAAAGTCTATGGCTACACCTTC.

V gene TRBV19 combines with J gene TRBJ2-2; possibly TRBD1 or TRBD2 for D (5 bases each). Per the germline V gene, CDR1 is LNHDA and CDR2 is SQIVND (reference sequence). The CDR3 contains 15 residues. V was shortened by 3 bases and J by 6 bases, with 14 bases between the two germline ends. CDR3 bases: TGTGCCAGTAGTATCTGGGACGAGTTAGCCGGGGAGCTGTTTTTT. It translates to CASSIWDELAGELFF.

This chain joins TRBV19 and TRBJ2-1, with 7 bases identical to TRBD1. The length of the CDR3 is 13 residues. Trimming cost V 4 bases and J 6 bases; bases outside gene matches: 3. CDR1 is LNHDA and CDR2 is SQIVND in the germline V gene (reference sequence). The chain's CDR3 is CASSNDRANEQFF. In DNA, the CDR3 is TGTGCCAGTAGTAACGACAGGGCCAATGAGCAGTTCTTC.

This clone showed up just a few times. For the CDR3, the DNA is TGCGCCAGCAGCCCTTGGGGCCCGGAGGGAATGGACTATGGCTACACCTTC. It yields the protein CASSPWGPEGMDYGYTF. The chain has TRBV4-1 and TRBJ1-2; D may be TRBD1 (5 bases). Deletions cut 4 bases from V and 3 bases from J, with 21 bases between. Germline V gene data show CDR1 as MGHRA and CDR2 as YSYEKL. CDR3 length: 17 residues.

The chain uses TRBV12-3 or TRBV12-4 and TRBJ2-7; the D is unclear. This CDR3 is built from 11 residues. The ends were cut back, 5 bases at V and 4 bases at J, with 6 bases in the middle. CDR3 in amino acids: CASSRQYEQYF. The CDR3 region has the DNA TGTGCCAGCAGTCGGCAGTACGAGCAGTACTTC.